These T cell receptor beta chains were read from a single sample in a study of blood T cell repertoires in COVID-19. TCRdb keeps only in-frame clones here, not all; method: immunoSEQ multiplex PCR. The sample lists around 200,000 clones, about 83% occurring once. Sequenced: peripheral blood. The source of these receptors is a man between 35 and 55 years old with active or convalescent COVID-19. The CDR3 runs from the conserved cysteine through the conserved F or W. D genes are given only for firm matches. Size is stated for part of the rows, as once, few or many counts, or as a class when the clone is expanded.

v_gene	d_gene	j_gene	abundance	CDR3nt	CDR3aa
TRBV13	-	TRBJ1-1	few	TGTGCCACCACAGGGAGTGAGAAAGGGAACACTGAAGCTTTCTTT	CATTGSEKGNTEAFF
TRBV5-4	-	TRBJ1-1	-	TGTGCCAGCAGCCCTGGGGGGGTGAGTGACACTGAAGCTTTCTTT	CASSPGGVSDTEAFF
TRBV2	-	TRBJ1-2	once	TGTGCCAGCAGTGTATCGGAGTATGGCTACACCTTC	CASSVSEYGYTF
TRBV24-1	-	TRBJ2-1	once	TGTGCCACCAGTGATTCTAGGACTCTCACACACAATGAGCAGTTCTTC	CATSDSRTLTHNEQFF
TRBV27	-	TRBJ2-7	few	TGTGCCAGCAGACGGTCCCTAGGAGGTGACGAGCAGTACTTC	CASRRSLGGDEQYF
TRBV18	-	TRBJ2-7	few	TGTGCCAGCTCACCAAAAATCGGGACTCCTTACGAGCAGTACTTC	CASSPKIGTPYEQYF
TRBV5-1	TRBD2	TRBJ2-1	-	TGCGCCAGCAGCCACCCTAGCGGGATATACAATGAGCAGTTCTTC	CASSHPSGIYNEQFF
TRBV30	-	TRBJ2-6	-	TGTGCCTGTTCTATCTCTGGGGCCAACGTCCTGACTTTC	CACSISGANVLTF
TRBV19	-	TRBJ1-3	-	TGTGCCAGTACCTCTATACGGGATTTTGGAAACACCATATATTTT	CASTSIRDFGNTIYF
TRBV9	TRBD1	TRBJ1-2	-	TGTGCCAGCAGCTCCCAAACAGGGGAACCTGGCTACACCTTC	CASSSQTGEPGYTF
TRBV11-2	-	TRBJ1-1	-	TGTGCCAGCAGCCCTCAGGTTCAGGACACTGAAGCTTTCTTT	CASSPQVQDTEAFF
TRBV27	-	TRBJ2-1	-	TGTGCCAGCAGTAACAGGGTTACCTACAATGAGCAGTTCTTC	CASSNRVTYNEQFF
TRBV4-2	TRBD1	TRBJ1-6	-	TGTGCCAGCAGCCAAGATCAGGGACAGGTGAATTCACCCCTCCACTTT	CASSQDQGQVNSPLHF
TRBV7-9	TRBD2	TRBJ2-1	-	TGTGCAGAATCACTAGCGGGTTACAATGAGCAGTTCTTC	CAESLAGYNEQFF
TRBV6-5	-	TRBJ2-7	-	TGTGCCAGCGTAACGGGACTGGTCCCCTCCTACGAGCAGTACTTC	CASVTGLVPSYEQYF
TRBV27	-	TRBJ2-7	-	TGTGCCAGCAGACTAAATACAGGTTCGCAGGACTACGAGCAGTACTTC	CASRLNTGSQDYEQYF
TRBV5-8	-	TRBJ1-1	-	TGTGCCAGCAGCCCTAGGGACACGCTGAACACTGAAGCTTTCTTT	CASSPRDTLNTEAFF
TRBV27	TRBD1	TRBJ1-1	-	TGTGCCAGCAGTTTAAGGACAGGGAGGGGTGAAGCTTTCTTT	CASSLRTGRGEAFF
TRBV7-9	TRBD1	TRBJ2-7	-	TGTGCCAGCAGCCCGACAGGGGGGTACTACGAGCAGTACTTC	CASSPTGGYYEQYF
TRBV11-3	-	TRBJ1-5	-	TGTGCCAGCAGCTTAGACGGGAAGGTAAAGAGCAATCAGCCCCAGCATTTT	CASSLDGKVKSNQPQHF
TRBV11-1	-	TRBJ2-5	once	TGTGCCAGCACCTTATCAGGACAGCAAGAGACCCAGTACTTC	CASTLSGQQETQYF
TRBV7-9	-	TRBJ1-1	-	TGTGCCAGCAGCCCCAGACTGTCTGAAGCTTTCTTT	CASSPRLSEAFF
TRBV2	-	TRBJ2-2	-	TGTGCCAGCAGTTCCGACAGGATTCACACCGGGGAGCTGTTTTTT	CASSSDRIHTGELFF
TRBV6-5	-	TRBJ1-6	-	TGTGCCAGCAGTTATAACTATTTCAGGGATTCACCCCTCCACTTT	CASSYNYFRDSPLHF
TRBV6-2/TRBV6-3	-	TRBJ1-5	few	TGTGCCAGCAGTTACCCCCAGGGTAAAGTAGACAATCAGCCCCAGCATTTT	CASSYPQGKVDNQPQHF
TRBV7-9	TRBD1	TRBJ1-2	-	TGTGCCAGCAGCTCTTCGACAGGGGTGGACTATGGCTACACCTTC	CASSSSTGVDYGYTF
TRBV2	-	TRBJ1-5	-	TGTGCCAGCAGTAGGACTGGCAATCAGCCCCAGCATTTT	CASSRTGNQPQHF
TRBV5-1	-	TRBJ1-3	-	TGCGCCAGCAGCGCCATGCCAGGGGCTGGTGGAAACACCATATATTTT	CASSAMPGAGGNTIYF
TRBV27	-	TRBJ2-2	-	TGTGCCAGCAGCTTCCAGGGATCCGGGGAGCTGTTTTTT	CASSFQGSGELFF
TRBV19	TRBD1	TRBJ1-5	few	TGTGCCAGTGCCCACAGGGGGGCCAATCAGCCCCAGCATTTT	CASAHRGANQPQHF
TRBV7-9	-	TRBJ1-4	-	TGTGCCAGCAGCAGGCCGGGGATTGAAAAACTGTTTTTT	CASSRPGIEKLFF
TRBV3-1/TRBV3-2	TRBD2	TRBJ2-5	-	TGTGCCAGCAGCCTACTAGCGGGCCAAGAGACCCAGTACTTC	CASSLLAGQETQYF
TRBV5-5	-	TRBJ1-5	once	TGTGCCAGCAGCTTGAATCCGACCCAGACAAATAGCAATCAGCCCCAGCATTTT	CASSLNPTQTNSNQPQHF
TRBV30	-	TRBJ2-7	-	TGTGCCTTCTCGAGGGGCGGGGCAACCTACGAGCAGTACTTC	CAFSRGGATYEQYF
TRBV7-2	-	TRBJ1-1	-	TGTGCCAGCAGCTTAGATCGCGGTAACACTGAAGCTTTCTTT	CASSLDRGNTEAFF
TRBV19	TRBD1	TRBJ1-1	few	TGTGCCAGTAGTCTTCAGGGGGGAGACACTGAAGCTTTCTTT	CASSLQGGDTEAFF
TRBV24-1	-	TRBJ1-5	-	TGTGCCACCAGTGCGGGTATGGGCAATCAGCCCCAGCATTTT	CATSAGMGNQPQHF
TRBV30	-	TRBJ1-4	many	TGTGCCTGGAGTGGAGGAAATGAAAAACTGTTTTTT	CAWSGGNEKLFF
TRBV29-1	TRBD1	TRBJ1-1	-	TGCAGCGTTCAACGAACCGGGACAGGGTTTTCTGAAGCTTTCTTT	CSVQRTGTGFSEAFF
TRBV4-1	-	TRBJ1-2	-	TGCGCCAGCAGCCAAGTCGGGGGGGGCTATGGCTACACCTTC	CASSQVGGGYGYTF
TRBV6-2/TRBV6-3	TRBD1	TRBJ1-1	once	TGTGCCAGCAGCCACGGACAGGCATCGGAAGCTTTCTTT	CASSHGQASEAFF
TRBV6-5	-	TRBJ2-2	-	TGTGCCAGCAGTTTGCGACTAGAAGGGAGCCCCGGGGAGCTGTTTTTT	CASSLRLEGSPGELFF
TRBV5-1	-	TRBJ1-4	few	TGCGCCAGCAGCGGGGCCGCGACTAATGAAAAACTGTTTTTT	CASSGAATNEKLFF
TRBV5-6	TRBD1	TRBJ2-7	once	TGTGCCAGCAGCATAGACAGGGGTAGGGAGCAGTACTTC	CASSIDRGREQYF
TRBV30	TRBD1	TRBJ2-3	-	TGTGCCTGGAGTTGGGGGGACAGGGGCACTACAGATACGCAGTATTTT	CAWSWGDRGTTDTQYF
TRBV6-5	-	TRBJ2-2	once	TGTGCCAGCAGTCTTCTAGTTGCCGGGGAGCTGTTTTTT	CASSLLVAGELFF
TRBV3-1/TRBV3-2	-	TRBJ1-1	once	TGTGCCAGCAGCCAATCAAACACTGAAGCTTTCTTT	CASSQSNTEAFF
TRBV6-2/TRBV6-3	-	TRBJ2-5	-	TGTGCCAGCAGTTACTCCCCAGGGGAGACCCAGTACTTC	CASSYSPGETQYF
TRBV5-1	TRBD2	TRBJ2-7	-	TGCGCCAGCAGCACGGGACTAAACACCTACGAGCAGTACTTC	CASSTGLNTYEQYF
TRBV3-1/TRBV3-2	TRBD2	TRBJ2-3	-	TGTGCCAGCAGCCCCTCTAGCGGGGGGGAAGATACGCAGTATTTT	CASSPSSGGEDTQYF
TRBV7-9	-	TRBJ1-1	-	TGTGCCAGCAGCTTAGATACAGGCACTGAAGCTTTCTTT	CASSLDTGTEAFF
TRBV30	TRBD2	TRBJ2-5	-	TGTGCCTGGGCGGGGGTACAGGAAGAGACCCAGTACTTC	CAWAGVQEETQYF
TRBV28	TRBD1	TRBJ2-1	-	TGTGCCAGCAGTTTTGTGTGGGGAAAACAGGGGAATGAGCAGTTCTTC	CASSFVWGKQGNEQFF